The rows below give T cell receptor beta chains drawn from one sample of a study of technical replicates of blood from four donors. The assay was immunoSEQ multiplex PCR, and TCRdb's table has in-frame clones only and misses some. This sample has about 44,000 clones, with 96% found just once. Sequencing was performed on T cells isolated from PBMCs. Source of these receptors: a human donor in good health. Each CDR3 is given with its conserved first and last residue. A D gene is named only where the DNA matches it firmly. Some rows have no size entry. The others give once, few or many, or a class for an expanded clone.

>15|-|TRBV4-2|-|TRBJ2-7
TGTGCCAGCAGCCAAGTTTCAGAAAGCTCCTACGAGCAGTACTTC
CASSQVSESSYEQYF
>13|-|TRBV7-2|-|TRBJ2-7
TGTGCCAGCAGCTTAGGGCGGCAGGGCGAGCAGTACTTC
CASSLGRQGEQYF
>13|-|TRBV29-1|TRBD2|TRBJ2-1
TGCAGCGGGTGGCTAGCGGGAGTTAATGAGCAGTTCTTC
CSGWLAGVNEQFF
>16|-|TRBV29-1|-|TRBJ2-2
TGCAGCGTTGGATCTACCGGGACTGCCACCTCCGGGGAGCTGTTTTTT
CSVGSTGTATSGELFF
>16|-|TRBV19|TRBD1|TRBJ1-3
TGTGCCAGTAGTAATGGGGACAGAGTCTCTGGAAACACCATATATTTT
CASSNGDRVSGNTIYF
>16|-|TRBV4-2|TRBD2|TRBJ2-1
TGTGCCAGCAGCCAAGGAATAGCGGGAGTAGGCAATGAGCAGTTCTTC
CASSQGIAGVGNEQFF
>16|-|TRBV7-2|TRBD1|TRBJ2-7
TGTGCCAGCAGCTTAGCCGGGACAGGGGGATTTTACGAGCAGTACTTC
CASSLAGTGGFYEQYF
>15|-|TRBV11-2|TRBD1|TRBJ1-3
TGTGCCAGCAGCGCCCAGGGGGCTGGTGGAAACACCATATATTTT
CASSAQGAGGNTIYF
>12|-|TRBV6-6|-|TRBJ2-7
TGTGCCAGCACTTACACGGGCTACGAGCAGTACTTC
CASTYTGYEQYF
>15|-|TRBV28|TRBD1|TRBJ1-5
TGTGCCAGCAGTTTTGGAGGGGGCGGGAATCAGCCCCAGCATTTT
CASSFGGGGNQPQHF
>14|-|TRBV6-5|-|TRBJ1-1
TGTGCCAGCAGTTACTCACAGGTGAACACTGAAGCTTTCTTT
CASSYSQVNTEAFF
>11|-|TRBV30|TRBD1|TRBJ2-1
TGTGCCTGGAACAGGGGCCATGAGCAGTTCTTC
CAWNRGHEQFF
>14|-|TRBV5-1|-|TRBJ1-1
TGCGCCAGCAGCTGGTCCCAGGAAGGGGCTGAAGCTTTCTTT
CASSWSQEGAEAFF
>13|-|TRBV25-1|-|TRBJ2-7
TGTGCCAGCAGTGATATGGCAAGCGACGAGCAGTACTTC
CASSDMASDEQYF
>11|-|TRBV29-1|-|TRBJ2-7
TGCAGCGTTGTTCAGACCTACGAGCAGTACTTC
CSVVQTYEQYF
>12|-|TRBV28|-|TRBJ1-2
TGTGCCAGCAGTTTCGAGGACAATGGCTACACCTTC
CASSFEDNGYTF
>18|once|TRBV14|TRBD2|TRBJ2-7
TGTGCCAGCAGCCCCTTTGCCCCTGCTAGCGGGAGGGCCTACGAGCAGTACTTC
CASSPFAPASGRAYEQYF
>14|-|TRBV5-1|-|TRBJ2-7
TGCGCCAGCAGCTCGGACCGGGAGCTATACGAGCAGTACTTC
CASSSDRELYEQYF
>15|-|TRBV6-5|TRBD1|TRBJ1-2
TGTGCCAGCAGTTACAGGGACAGGGGACACTATGGCTACACCTTC
CASSYRDRGHYGYTF
>15|-|TRBV25-1|-|TRBJ2-5
TGTGCCAGCAGTGAATATAGTCGGTCCCAAGAGACCCAGTACTTC
CASSEYSRSQETQYF
>13|once|TRBV9|-|TRBJ1-1
TGTGCCAGCAGTTCTACAGGGAACACTGAAGCTTTCTTT
CASSSTGNTEAFF